The present T cell receptor (beta chain) was sequenced within a study of shared clonotypes between healthy human individuals. The wider study: Researchers assigned three CD4 naive, three CD4 memory, two CD8 naive and one CD8 memory plate to each donor.

Study-wide points: Among donors, sharing of clonotypes was expected to be affected by sequencing depth.

This CDR3 contains 15 residues. The V end lost 0 bases, the J end lost 0 bases, and 8 bases lay between the germline ends. CDR1 SGDLS and CDR2 YYNGEE come from the germline V gene. TCRdb's copy holds only in-frame clones and misses some; the assay was immunoSEQ multiplex PCR. Counted here are around 2.1 million clones, 95% occurring once; the ten biggest clones make up more than 0.1%. On this clone: Antigen unknown.

The sequence was obtained from a man aged 18 to 30 in good health. This sequence joins TRBV9 and TRBJ2-3, with D hard to call. Input material: naive CD4+ T cells sorted from blood. Documented subset: CD45RA+ positively selected. CDR3 DNA: TGTGCCAGCAGCGTAGACGGGCCTAGCACAGATACGCAGTATTTT. Protein sequence: CASSVDGPSTDTQYF.